This T cell receptor beta chain comes out of a study of CD8 T cells in ankylosing spondylitis. This clonotype has a handful of counts. Its antigen remains unknown. Each CDR3 protein gets one entry after TCRdb re-called the 5' RACE reads with MiXCR. The table shows about 800,000 distinct CDR3 sequences, with around 11% occurring only once. Findings and limits, study-wide: Matched ankylosing spondylitis synovial fluid reportedly showed significant enrichment of disease-linked clones. Earlier studies detected some motif variants in reactive arthritis synovial fluid and blood. Ankylosing spondylitis blood appeared to be characterized by a TCR beta motif of fewer than ten highly homologous variants.

This CDR3 is built from 14 residues. Germline CDR1 reads LGHNA; CDR2 reads YNFKEQ. Trimming took off 0 bases at V and 7 bases at J, with 9 bases between the two ends. Sequenced: blood, either unsorted or a sorted T cell fraction (not recorded which). The sequence was collected from a male donor with ankylosing spondylitis. The chain recombines TRBV4-2 with TRBJ1-4; no firm D call. CDR3 sequence reads: CASSQEGSSEKLFF. The CDR3 DNA reads TGTGCCAGCAGCCAAGAAGGGAGCAGTGAAAAACTGTTTTTT.